One sample yielded the 10 T cell receptor beta chains listed below, sequenced in a study of T cells in Graves' hyperthyroidism and ophthalmopathy. Researchers amplified the TCR beta CDR3 regions from RNA transcripts. A set of HTBI primers served as the primers for a first-round RT-PCR of the TCR CDR3. Via MiXCR, TCRdb re-called the multiplex PCR reads, giving one row per CDR3 protein. The top ten clones hold around 20% of a sample with about 570,000 distinct CDR3 sequences, more than 45% of them seen once. Input material: peripheral blood or thyroid tissue (not recorded which). The receptors derive from an adult woman with Graves' disease, either hyperthyroidism or ophthalmopathy (not recorded which).

The chain is built from TRBV29-1 and TRBJ2-5; a weak D match, TRBD2 (6 bases). Germline V gene data show CDR1 as SQVTM and CDR2 as ANQGSEA. The CDR3 has 15 residues. V was shortened by 4 bases and J by 5 bases, with 20 bases between the two germline ends. Written as DNA, the CDR3 is TGCAGCGTTGCACCGGGGAGGCTACACGCGGAGACCCAGTACTTC. Protein sequence: CSVAPGRLHAETQYF.

As concerns this clonotype: Germline is not matched at one junction end, which may reflect a read error. The gene calls are TRBV10-3 and TRBJ2-7; 9 bases fit TRBD1. This CDR3 is 14 amino acids long. Looked up from germline, CDR1 is ENHRY and CDR2 is SYGVKD. Written as DNA, the CDR3 is TGTGCCAGCAGTTATCGGGACAGGGCCTACGAGCAGTACTTC. Its protein is CASSYRDRAYEQYF.

In nucleotides, the CDR3 is TGCGCCAGCAGATTAGCAACAGGGCAAGGGGAGCTGTTTTTT. This encodes CASRLATGQGELFF. The chain uses TRBV5-1 and TRBJ2-2; a weak D match, TRBD1 (6 bases). CDR3 length equals 14 residues. CDR1 and CDR2 from the germline V gene are SGHRS and YFSETQ. Trimming left V 5 bases short and J 8 bases short, with 16 bases between.

This sequence joins TRBV10-3 and TRBJ2-2; no clear D gene. V was shortened by 0 bases and J by 7 bases, with 3 bases between the two germline ends. The CDR3 runs to 12 residues. Per germline, CDR1 ENHRY and CDR2 SYGVKD. The CDR3 region is CAISESIGELFF. DNA of the CDR3: TGTGCCATCAGTGAGTCCATCGGGGAGCTGTTTTTT.

V is TRBV29-1 and J is TRBJ1-1; 7 positions agree with TRBD1. The germline V gene has CDR1 SQVTM and CDR2 ANQGSEA. There are 13 residues in the CDR3. V lost 5 bases to trimming and J lost 0 bases; unmatched junction nucleotides: 3. CDR3: CSVRTGVNTEAFF. The CDR3 DNA reads as TGCAGCGTTCGTACAGGGGTGAACACTGAAGCTTTCTTT.

V is TRBV13 and J is TRBJ2-7; 7 nucleotides match TRBD2. CDR1 and CDR2 (germline): PRHDT, FYEKMQ (reference sequence). The junction had 10 bases not matched to a gene; V was cut back by 5 bases and J by 3 bases. The CDR3 spans 15 residues. CDR3 loop: CASSPQSAGVYEQYF. The CDR3 DNA reads TGTGCCAGCAGCCCCCAGTCGGCGGGAGTCTACGAGCAGTACTTC.

Remarks on this clonotype: Possible read error: a much larger clone is one base away. The CDR3 region is CSATSHRAYEQYF. CDR3 nucleotides: TGCAGTGCTACGTCCCACCGAGCCTACGAGCAGTACTTC. The chain has TRBV20-1 and TRBJ2-7; no definite D call. The germline V gene encodes CDR1 DFQATT and CDR2 SNEGSKA (reference sequence). The V and J ends lost 4 bases and 2 bases respectively, with 12 bases between them. This CDR3 is built from 13 residues.

This clonotype was observed at least ten times. The chain recombines TRBV15 with TRBJ2-7; the match to TRBD1 covers 8 bases. Trimming removed 3 bases from V and 6 bases from J; junction bases left unmatched: 10. The CDR3 has 15 residues. Germline V lookup: CDR1 LNHNV, CDR2 YYDKDF (reference sequence). CDR3 DNA sequence: TGTGCCACCAGCAGCTCTCCAGGACAGGGTGGCGAGCAGTACTTC. Protein product: CATSSSPGQGGEQYF. Combining the CDR3 with reference TRBV15 and TRBJ2-7 gives the whole variable domain DAMVIQNPRYQVTQFGKPVTLSCSQTLNHNVMYWYQQKSSQAPKLLFHYYDKDFNNEADTPDNFQSRRPNTSFCFLDIRSPGLGDTAMYLCATSSSPGQGGEQYFGPGTRLTVT.

Points on this clonotype: One end of the junction does not line up with germline, which may come from a read error. The J gene is TRBJ2-7, the V gene TRBV30, with D possibly called TRBD1 or TRBD2 (5 bases each). Germline V gene lookup returns CDR1 GTSNPN and CDR2 SVGIG (reference sequence). This CDR3 is 13 amino acids long. The CDR3 nucleotides read TGTGCCTGGAGTACGGGGCCCACCTACGAGAAGTACTTC. Amino acids: CAWSTGPTYEKYF.

Only a few counts were recorded for this clonotype. The V call is TRBV5-1, the J call TRBJ2-1; D not certain. This CDR3 has 12 residues. The germline V and J ends were trimmed by 7 bases and 3 bases, with 8 bases remaining between them. Germline loops: CDR1 SGHRS, CDR2 YFSETQ. In DNA, the CDR3 is TGCGCCAGCTTTGGGGTCTACAATGAGCAGTTCTTC. It encodes CASFGVYNEQFF.